A single sample is the source of the 30 T cell receptor beta chains below, sequenced in a study of cytomegalovirus exposure and HLA in healthy donors. Researchers ran the PCR with 60 Vbeta and 13 Jbeta primers. TCRdb's table, derived via immunoSEQ multiplex PCR, lists solely in-frame clones and lacks some. Of some 130,000 clones listed, 79% are singletons. The source material was PBMCs. These receptors were taken from a man aged 18 to 29 in good health and CMV-seronegative.

This clone was counted only a few times. The chain carries TRBV13 and TRBJ1-1; D is unresolved. The V gene's germline CDR1 is PRHDT and CDR2 FYEKMQ (reference sequence). The CDR3 contains 15 residues. V lost 8 bases and J 3 bases, leaving 19 bases between the germline ends. CDR3 sequence: CASGVAGGRDTEAFF. DNA for the CDR3: TGTGCCAGCGGCGTCGCGGGCGGAAGAGACACTGAAGCTTTCTTT.

CDR3 loop: CASSLGAHRNNYGYTF. The CDR3 region has the DNA TGTGCCAGCAGTTTGGGGGCACATAGGAATAACTATGGCTACACCTTC. The genes are TRBV27 and TRBJ1-2; possible D gene TRBD1, 6 bases. Germline lookup yields CDR1 MNHEY and CDR2 SMNVEV (reference sequence). V was trimmed by 3 bases and J by 1 base, leaving 15 bases between them. This CDR3 region has 16 residues.

The chain joins TRBV5-1 to TRBJ1-1; D may be TRBD1 (5 bases). Germline CDR1 reads SGHRS; CDR2 reads YFSETQ. The germline V and J ends were trimmed by 4 bases and 0 bases, with 13 bases remaining between them. The CDR3 loop spans 15 amino acids. As DNA, the CDR3 is TGCGCCAGCAGCACCTCGACAGTTATGAACACTGAAGCTTTCTTT. It is translated as CASSTSTVMNTEAFF.

The chain is built from TRBV11-2 and TRBJ1-2; the match to TRBD1 covers 8 bases. Germline lookup yields CDR1 SGHAT and CDR2 FQNNGV. The CDR3 sequence is 14 residues long. Trimming removed 5 bases from V and 2 bases from J; junction bases left unmatched: 4. DNA of the CDR3: TGTGCCAGCAGCCGGGACAGGATGAACTATGGCTACACCTTC. Its translation is CASSRDRMNYGYTF.

The chain links TRBV7-8 to TRBJ1-6; 7 nucleotides line up with TRBD1. The CDR3 spans 16 residues. V lost 1 base and J lost 9; bases outside the gene matches: 9. Germline V gene lookup returns CDR1 SGHVS and CDR2 FQNEAQ. The CDR3 loop is CASSLEGRGIRSPLHF. CDR3 DNA sequence: TGTGCCAGCAGCTTAGAGGGCAGGGGGATCCGTTCACCCCTCCACTTT.

The gene calls are TRBV18 and TRBJ2-3, with D hard to call. Trimming took 3 bases from V and 6 from J, leaving 7 bases between them. This CDR3 is 12 amino acids long. Germline lookup yields CDR1 KGHSH and CDR2 LQKENI. For the CDR3, the DNA is TGTGCCAGCTCACCGCGTATGGATACGCAGTATTTT. It is translated as CASSPRMDTQYF. Based on the CDR3 plus reference TRBV18 and TRBJ2-3, the full variable domain is NAGVMQNPRHLVRRRGQEARLRCSPMKGHSHVYWYRQLPEEGLKFMVYLQKENIIDESGMPKERFSAEFPKEGPSILRIQQVVRGDSAAYFCASSPRMDTQYFGPGTRLTVL.

The chain couples TRBV19 to TRBJ2-2; D is perhaps TRBD1 (6 bases). The CDR3 runs 15 residues. Deletions cut 3 bases from V and 7 bases from J, with 15 bases between. Germline V gives CDR1 LNHDA, CDR2 SQIVND (reference sequence). The CDR3 sequence is CASSMVQGRVGELFF. DNA of the CDR3: TGTGCCAGTAGTATGGTTCAGGGGAGAGTCGGGGAGCTGTTTTTT.

The chain joins TRBV5-1 to TRBJ1-2; 8 bases are a match to TRBD1. CDR3 length: 13 amino acids. Per germline, CDR1 SGHRS and CDR2 YFSETQ. V lost 5 bases, J lost 6 bases, and 6 bases stayed unmatched. The chain's CDR3 is CASSPQGGHGYTF. The DNA for the CDR3 is TGCGCCAGCAGTCCACAGGGGGGACATGGCTACACCTTC.

In its sample, this clone was seen a few times. The rearrangement links TRBV6-5 to TRBJ1-4; D is undetermined. The CDR3 consists of 14 residues. V lost 5 bases, J lost 1 base, and 8 bases lay in between. In germline, CDR1 is MNHEY, CDR2 SVGAGI. The chain's CDR3 is CASSITRTNEKLFF. DNA for the CDR3: TGTGCCAGCAGTATCACAAGAACTAATGAAAAACTGTTTTTT.

The chain is built from TRBV4-3 and TRBJ2-4, with D possibly matching TRBD1 (6 bases). Germline loops: CDR1 LGHNA, CDR2 YSLEER. V lost 3 bases, J lost 0 bases, and 15 bases lay in between. The CDR3 spans 17 residues. The CDR3 region is CASSHETGTLAKNIQYF. CDR3 DNA: TGCGCCAGCAGCCATGAAACCGGGACACTAGCCAAAAACATTCAGTACTTC.

The J gene is TRBJ1-1, the V gene TRBV12-5; possible D gene TRBD1, 5 bases. This CDR3 is built from 14 residues. CDR1 is LGHNT and CDR2 is FRNRAP in the germline V gene. V lost 1 base and J 6 bases, leaving 12 bases between the germline ends. The CDR3 DNA sequence: TGTGCTAGTGGTTTGGGGGGCTTAGGCGCTGAAGCTTTCTTT. This gives the protein CASGLGGLGAEAFF.

This chain links TRBV6-5 with TRBJ1-5, with D perhaps matching TRBD1 (6 bases). Trimming shortened V by 5 bases and J by 0 bases, and 11 bases separated the two germline ends. The CDR3 spans 15 residues. The V gene's germline CDR1 is MNHEY and CDR2 SVGAGI. CDR3 coding DNA: TGTGCCAGCAGTCCCGACAGGACTAGCAATCAGCCCCAGCATTTT. Protein product: CASSPDRTSNQPQHF.

This clone was seen a handful of times. The V gene is TRBV5-6, the J gene TRBJ1-4; D remains ambiguous. V lost 3 bases, J lost 7 bases, and 13 bases lay in between. Germline V CDR1 and CDR2: SGHDT, YYEEEE. This CDR3 comprises 14 residues. The DNA for the CDR3 is TGTGCCAGCAGCTCGACCTCGGAGGTTGAAAAACTGTTTTTT. This translates into CASSSTSEVEKLFF.

The V gene is TRBV11-1, the J gene TRBJ2-7; 7 bases line up with TRBD1. Germline CDR1 reads SGHAT; CDR2 reads FQDESV (reference sequence). The CDR3 contains 14 residues. Trimming removed 4 bases from V and 3 bases from J; junction bases left unmatched: 6. This chain's CDR3 is CASSSGQVYYEQYF. CDR3 bases: TGTGCCAGCAGCTCCGGACAGGTCTACTACGAGCAGTACTTC.

V usage is TRBV7-9 and J usage is TRBJ2-5, with a possible D match to TRBD1 (6 bases). The V gene lost 5 bases and the J gene lost 3 bases, with 16 bases spanning the gap. CDR3 length: 15 amino acids. Germline assignment: CDR1 SEHNR and CDR2 FQNEAQ (reference sequence). The CDR3: CASSHRDTEKETQYF. The CDR3 coding sequence is TGTGCCAGCAGCCACCGGGACACCGAAAAAGAGACCCAGTACTTC. Combining the CDR3 with reference TRBV7-9 and TRBJ2-5 gives the whole variable domain DTGVSQNPRHKITKRGQNVTFRCDPISEHNRLYWYRQTLGQGPEFLTYFQNEAQLEKSRLLSDRFSAERPKGSFSTLEIQRTEQGDSAMYLCASSHRDTEKETQYFGPGTRLLVL.

V usage is TRBV30 and J usage is TRBJ2-7, with TRBD2 as a possible D gene (5 bases). Trimming cost V 4 bases and J 4 bases, with 14 bases left between them. CDR1 is GTSNPN, CDR2 SVGIG, per germline (reference sequence). The CDR3 extends over 13 amino acids. Here the CDR3 reads CAWIAPGSYEQYF. In DNA, the CDR3 is TGTGCCTGGATAGCCCCGGGATCGTACGAGCAGTACTTC.

V usage is TRBV6-1 and J usage is TRBJ2-7; possible D gene TRBD1, 5 bases. Germline CDR1 reads MNHNS; CDR2 reads SASEGT. This CDR3 is 19 amino acids long. Trimming removed 3 bases at V and 2 bases at J, with 26 bases between. DNA of the CDR3: TGTGCCAGCAGTGATCCTCAGGGTTGGCCAGGGCAAGGGACCTACGAGCAGTACTTC. Translated: CASSDPQGWPGQGTYEQYF.

The chain carries TRBV11-2 and TRBJ1-4, with D possibly matching TRBD1 (6 bases). Trimming took 1 base from V and 8 from J, leaving 14 bases between them. Looked up from germline, CDR1 is SGHAT and CDR2 is FQNNGV. The CDR3 runs 15 residues. For the CDR3, the DNA is TGTGCCAGCAGCTTAGTTCAGGGGATGGGCGAAAAACTGTTTTTT. This codes for CASSLVQGMGEKLFF. The full variable domain, rest sourced from reference TRBV11-2 and TRBJ1-4, is EAGVAQSPRYKIIEKRQSVAFWCNPISGHATLYWYQQILGQGPKLLIQFQNNGVVDDSQLPKDRFSAERLKGVDSTLKIQPAKLEDSAVYLCASSLVQGMGEKLFFGSGTQLSVL.

This sequence joins TRBV5-1 and TRBJ2-5; possibly TRBD1 for D (5 bases). Germline values: CDR1 SGHRS, CDR2 YFSETQ. V was shortened by 0 bases and J by 4 bases, with 7 bases between the two germline ends. The CDR3 runs to 13 residues. This CDR3 is CASSLAQGETQYF. CDR3 nucleotides: TGCGCCAGCAGCTTGGCTCAGGGAGAGACCCAGTACTTC.

The chain links TRBV18 to TRBJ1-1; 9 bases line up with TRBD1. Germline CDR1 is KGHSH and CDR2 is LQKENI. The CDR3 runs 15 residues. Losses at the gene ends were 0 bases for V and 2 bases for J; bases not matched to a gene: 1. The DNA for the CDR3 is TGTGCCAGCTCACCACCGGACAGGGGAAACACTGAAGCTTTCTTT. This codes for CASSPPDRGNTEAFF. The whole variable domain, filled in from reference TRBV18 and TRBJ1-1, reads NAGVMQNPRHLVRRRGQEARLRCSPMKGHSHVYWYRQLPEEGLKFMVYLQKENIIDESGMPKERFSAEFPKEGPSILRIQQVVRGDSAAYFCASSPPDRGNTEAFFGQGTRLTVV.

V is TRBV19 and J is TRBJ2-5; D may be TRBD2 (5 bases). The V end lost 6 bases, the J end lost 5 bases, and 19 bases lay between the germline ends. Germline-derived CDR1 and CDR2 are LNHDA and SQIVND (reference sequence). The CDR3 sequence is 15 residues long. The CDR3 DNA sequence: TGTGCCAGTAGCACGGGAAGCGACATTCGGGAGACCCAGTACTTC. It yields the protein CASSTGSDIRETQYF.

V gene TRBV5-1 combines with J gene TRBJ2-3; 7 bases align to TRBD2. The trim removed 3 bases at V and 6 bases at J, leaving 7 bases unmatched. CDR1 SGHRS and CDR2 YFSETQ come from the germline V gene. The CDR3 is 14 amino acids. CDR3 DNA sequence: TGCGCCAGCAGCTCCCGGACTAGTCTTGATACGCAGTATTTT. Protein: CASSSRTSLDTQYF.

V is TRBV7-3 and J is TRBJ2-5; 8 bases map to TRBD1. The ends lost 5 bases at V and 4 bases at J; junction bases unmatched: 12. The CDR3 spans 16 residues. The germline CDR1 and CDR2 sequences are SGHTA and FQGTGA. The CDR3 loop is CASSPIGRQGRETQYF. The CDR3 DNA reads as TGTGCCAGCAGCCCTATCGGGCGACAGGGGCGAGAGACCCAGTACTTC.

CDR3 in DNA: TGTGCCAGCCCGGGACAGGACGGATACACCGGGGAGCTGTTTTTT. Translating it yields CASPGQDGYTGELFF. The chain uses TRBV7-9 and TRBJ2-2, with 8 bases that match TRBD1. Germline V lookup: CDR1 SEHNR, CDR2 FQNEAQ (reference sequence). This CDR3 is built from 15 residues. The J segment lost 3 bases and the V segment lost 8 bases, leaving 8 bases of the junction unmatched.

This sequence joins TRBV18 and TRBJ2-7; 9 bases map to TRBD1. This CDR3 has 14 residues. Germline V gene data show CDR1 as KGHSH and CDR2 as LQKENI. The V and J ends lost 5 bases and 4 bases, in that order; junction bases with no gene match: 6. CDR3 coding DNA: TGTGCCAGCTCAGATCCGGGACAGGGTTACGAGCAGTACTTC. It specifies CASSDPGQGYEQYF.

The chain recombines TRBV18 with TRBJ1-5; D possibly corresponds to TRBD1 (5 bases). The CDR3 has 14 amino acids. Germline lookup yields CDR1 KGHSH and CDR2 LQKENI. The V end lost 3 bases, the J end lost 7 bases, and 13 bases lay between the germline ends. CDR3 sequence (DNA): TGTGCCAGCTCACCCACAGGAGTGGGCCAGCCCCAGCATTTT. It codes for CASSPTGVGQPQHF.

The rearrangement links TRBV6-1 to TRBJ1-5, with D maybe TRBD1 (5 bases). CDR3 length equals 14 residues. The germline V gene has CDR1 MNHNS and CDR2 SASEGT. The V end was cut by 2 bases, the J end by 4 bases, with 9 bases between. The CDR3 reads CASSELGGNQPQHF. The CDR3 DNA sequence: TGTGCCAGCAGTGAATTGGGGGGAAATCAGCCCCAGCATTTT.

The chain couples TRBV30 to TRBJ1-3, with a possible D match to TRBD1 (5 bases). V was cut by 4 bases and J by 0 bases, with 16 bases left in between. CDR3 length equals 16 residues. Germline V gene sequence: CDR1 GTSNPN, CDR2 SVGIG (reference sequence). The CDR3 region has the DNA TGTGCCTGGACGCTCCCCAGGGCCCTCTCTGGAAACACCATATATTTT. This codes for CAWTLPRALSGNTIYF.

This clone was picked up one time. This rearrangement joins TRBV2 to TRBJ1-5; possible D gene TRBD1, 6 bases. The CDR3 totals 15 residues. CDR1 and CDR2 (germline): SNHLY, FYNNEI. Trimming pared 9 bases from V and 0 bases from J, leaving 15 bases between. The DNA of the CDR3 is TGTGCCAGTAAGTGGGGGCAGGGTAGCAATCAGCCCCAGCATTTT. Its translation is CASKWGQGSNQPQHF.

This clone was picked up a small number of times. The chain uses TRBV5-4 and TRBJ1-2; 11 bases line up with TRBD1. Germline CDR1 SGHNT, CDR2 YYREEE (reference sequence). J lost 7 bases, V lost 4 bases, and 12 bases had no gene match. This CDR3 contains 16 residues. The CDR3 DNA sequence: TGTGCCAGCAGCCCGGATCTGGACAGGGGGCAGGCTGGCTACACCTTC. Encoded protein: CASSPDLDRGQAGYTF.